What follows are 6 T cell receptor beta chains derived from one specimen sequenced in a study of blood T cell repertoires in COVID-19. The protocol was immunoSEQ multiplex PCR, while the TCRdb copy is restricted to in-frame clones and leaves out a portion. Altogether 55,000 to 75,000 clones are present, roughly 80% being singletons, with the ten largest covering roughly a tenth. The sequencing sample was made of peripheral blood. Receptor source: a man older than 75 with COVID-19, enrolled during active disease.

J is TRBJ1-4 and V is TRBV5-1, with a possible D match to TRBD1 (5 bases). The CDR3 contains 14 residues. Trimming cost V 1 base and J 4 bases, with 8 bases left between them. From germline, CDR1 is SGHRS and CDR2 YFSETQ. The CDR3, as DNA: TGCGCCAGCAGCTTGAGCCAGGGTAATGAAAAACTGTTTTTT. Protein product: CASSLSQGNEKLFF.

The CDR3 region is CATSPRQGRESQHF. In DNA, the CDR3 is TGTGCCACCAGCCCCCGACAGGGGAGGGAGTCCCAGCATTTT. V usage is TRBV15 and J usage is TRBJ1-5; 8 bases fit TRBD1. Germline assignment: CDR1 LNHNV and CDR2 YYDKDF (reference sequence). Trimming cost V 5 bases and J 11 bases; bases outside gene matches: 11. The CDR3 extends over 14 amino acids. The full variable domain, completed using reference TRBV15 and TRBJ1-5, is DAMVIQNPRYQVTQFGKPVTLSCSQTLNHNVMYWYQQKSSQAPKLLFHYYDKDFNNEADTPDNFQSRRPNTSFCFLDIRSPGLGDTAMYLCATSPRQGRESQHFGDGTRLSIL.

This clone was recorded only once. The CDR3 sequence is CACPRTGISYGYTF. The DNA for the CDR3 is TGTGCCTGCCCCAGGACAGGGATCTCTTATGGCTACACCTTC. The genes are TRBV30 and TRBJ1-2, with 8 positions matching TRBD1. The germline V gene encodes CDR1 GTSNPN and CDR2 SVGIG (reference sequence). The CDR3 is made up of 14 amino acids. Unmatched junction bases numbered 11, after V lost 6 bases and J lost 5 bases.

The chain is built from TRBV2 and TRBJ2-2; 10 positions agree with TRBD1. Unmatched junction bases numbered 4, after V lost 6 bases and J lost 6 bases. Germline lookup yields CDR1 SNHLY and CDR2 FYNNEI. The CDR3 is 14 residues long. The CDR3 protein is CASRAGTGAGELFF. CDR3 DNA sequence: TGTGCCAGCAGGGCCGGGACAGGGGCCGGGGAGCTGTTTTTT.

The V gene is TRBV11-2, the J gene TRBJ2-3, with 14 bases identical to TRBD2. V shed 3 bases and J 5 bases; nucleotides not matched to a gene: 4. The CDR3 length is 16 residues. CDR1 is SGHAT, CDR2 FQNNGV, per germline. The CDR3 bases are TGTGCCAGCAGCTTGGGACTAGCGGGAGCTATAGATACGCAGTATTTT. Protein: CASSLGLAGAIDTQYF.

This clone was observed once. The chain is built from TRBV4-3 and TRBJ1-1; D gene unclear. Trimming pared 3 bases from V and 1 base from J, leaving 9 bases between. The CDR3 totals 14 residues. Looked up from germline, CDR1 is LGHNA and CDR2 is YSLEER. CDR3 DNA: TGCGCCAGCAGCCAGAGACTCCAGAACACTGAAGCTTTCTTT. Protein sequence: CASSQRLQNTEAFF.